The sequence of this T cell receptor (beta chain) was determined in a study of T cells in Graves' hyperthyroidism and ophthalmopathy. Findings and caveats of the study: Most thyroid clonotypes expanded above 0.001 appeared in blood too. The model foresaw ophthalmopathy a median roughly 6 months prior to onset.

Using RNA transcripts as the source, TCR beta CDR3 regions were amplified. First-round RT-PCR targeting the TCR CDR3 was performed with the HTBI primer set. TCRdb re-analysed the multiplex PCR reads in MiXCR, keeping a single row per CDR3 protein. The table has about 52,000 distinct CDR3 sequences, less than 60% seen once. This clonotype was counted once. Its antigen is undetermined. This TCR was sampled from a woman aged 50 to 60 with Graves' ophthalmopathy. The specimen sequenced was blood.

CDR3 nucleotides: TGTGCCAGCAGTTACTCGACATCTCCAGATACGCAGTTCTTC. Protein product: CASSYSTSPDTQFF. The chain has TRBV7-9 and TRBJ2-1; D call uncertain. CDR1 is SEHNR, CDR2 FQNEAQ, per germline (reference sequence). The length of the CDR3 is 14 residues. V shed 6 bases and J shed 12 bases, with 21 bases lying between them.